Described below is a single TCR beta chain sequence and its context. This specimen belongs to a study of siplizumab effects on memory and regulatory T cells. Every sample had roughly 93,000 of its TCR templates assayed. Here immunoSEQ multiplex PCR was the method, and the copy in TCRdb shows in-frame clones only, minus some. Of 100,000 or so clones in the sample, around 94% were seen once. In germline, CDR1 is MNHEY, CDR2 SVGAGI. With 5 bases clipped from V and 6 bases from J, the junction kept 6 bases outside the gene matches. The CDR3 loop spans 13 amino acids. The receptor was isolated from a human donor in good health. This chain connects TRBV6-5 to TRBJ2-7; 8 nucleotides line up with TRBD1. The sequenced material came from Tregs sorted from blood. The CDR3 region has the DNA TGTGCCAGCAGTCGGGGACAGGATAGCGAGCAGTACTTC. Translated, it gives CASSRGQDSEQYF.